The TCR beta chain under discussion was sequenced for a study of regulatory T cells in long-lasting Graves disease (dated by TCRdb to the early 2020s). Regarding the complete study: Patients with newly diagnosed Graves' disease had been on antithyroid drugs for under 3 months. A total of around 35 samples were covered by TCR sequencing, comprising approximately 13 persistent and around 20 newly diagnosed Graves' disease patients. This study used TCR sequencing and RNA sequencing of peripheral blood to compare persistent Graves' disease patients against newly diagnosed Graves' disease patients. The study was conducted in China and was registered as a clinical trial.

This clonotype was detected ten times or more. The antigen it recognizes is unknown. No clone much larger than this one lies a single base away; base qualities are absent. What the time point label conveys for this sample: newly diagnosed GD, antithyroid drugs for less than 3 months. RNA was extracted from PBMCs in TRIzol for both TCR sequencing and RNA sequencing. The diagnosis of Graves' disease followed American Thyroid Association guidelines. The patients came from an endocrinology department in Xi'an, China. Each patient gave approximately 9.7 milliliters of peripheral blood, collected in an EDTA anticoagulant tube. Ficoll Paque Plus density gradient separation was used to isolate PBMCs, and no further T cell sorting was performed. An Agilent 2100 Bioanalyzer and agarose gel were used to check RNA quality, and a NanoDrop 2000 was used to measure RNA concentration. Results and caveats for the whole study, not just this receptor: Preferential use of TRBV28, TRBJ1-2 and TRBJ2-5 was observed in persistent disease, whereas TRBV20-1 and TRBJ2-1 were favored in newly diagnosed disease. The small sample size was acknowledged by the authors as a limitation that may reduce accuracy. Sequencing and analysis were limited to the TCR beta chain. Only peripheral blood was studied, because thyroid tissue, the primary lesion, was inaccessible. Compared with newly diagnosed patients, persistent Graves' disease patients had lower TCR Shannon entropy and fewer highly expanded clones, which suggests clonal expansion. Persistent patients shared more public clonotypes among themselves (around 2,800) than newly diagnosed patients did (approximately 970).

Library generation was performed with multiplex PCR. Sequencing relied on an Illumina HiSeq 4000. TCR beta libraries were built with iRepertoire HTBI primers and Arm-PCR amplification of CDR3 regions. PCR products were gel purified before sequencing. Concerning the study's data processing: Across samples, some 62 TRBV and approximately 15 TRBJ segments were identified and used for gene usage analysis of CDR3 amino acid clonotypes. Filtered high-quality paired reads were merged into contigs using COPE and FqMerger. BLAST was used to align contigs to IMGT TRBV, TRBD and TRBJ reference genes, with CDR3 defined following IMGT. Any clonotype with a frequency above 0.1% was classified as a highly expanded clone. Repertoire diversity was measured by Shannon entropy, and V-J evenness by the Gini coefficient. Public clonotypes were defined as clonotypes shared by more than one individual. TCRdb took the public reads, trimmed them with fastp at Q25, ran MiXCR for clone calling and kept in-frame beta chains. Entries are consolidated by CDR3 protein sequence, retaining the most common genes and DNA. These V and J calls originate from TCRdb's pipeline instead of the authors' own analysis. The sample table records 420,000 or so distinct CDR3 sequences; about 16% of these occur just once. The ten largest account for less than 30% of the sample.

CDR1 and CDR2 are drawn from the germline V gene: SNHLY, FYNNEI. Cut back by 5 bases and 1 base, the V and J ends lie 14 bases apart. From the cysteine through the phenylalanine, the CDR3 covers 15 amino acids. Left in the record is the CDR3 DNA by itself, 45 bases read in frame from the first base. These same data were also listed under a study on T cells in Graves' hyperthyroidism and ophthalmopathy. The second publication reports: Graves' hyperthyroidism was defined as stable when no progression to ophthalmopathy occurred over 18 months of follow-up. The hyperthyroidism patients were between 18 and 65 years old and newly diagnosed, with a disease duration of less than 2 months. Exclusion was applied to patients with uncontrolled infections, other autoimmune diseases, pregnancy or lactation. Clinical symptoms, serum thyroxine and TRAb, thyroid ultrasound, and orbital computed tomography formed the basis for the diagnoses. The first round of RT-PCR for the TCR CDR3 was performed with the HTBI primer set and the Qiagen OneStep RT-PCR kit. Most expanded thyroid clonotypes (frequency above 0.001) were also detected in blood, suggesting blood repertoires may reflect thyroid immune responses. Ophthalmopathy was separated from stable hyperthyroidism by a 13 V-J signature model, with over 85% sensitivity and 81% to 83% specificity obtained in cross-validation and 80%/75% obtained in testing. In validation, the model predicted progression to ophthalmopathy with 65% to 71% sensitivity and roughly 75% specificity, a median of about 6 months before onset. To identify TCR V-J signatures that set the groups apart, the researchers used a discovery cohort of roughly 100 patients, made up of 43 with Graves' ophthalmopathy and around 58 with stable Graves' hyperthyroidism. Prospective prediction of ophthalmopathy was tested in an independent validation cohort of fewer than 20 hyperthyroidism patients and 15 to 17 patients who later progressed to ophthalmopathy. The roughly 99 discovery patients were divided at random into training and test sets in a 7:3 ratio. The study also compared thyroid tissue and blood T-cell repertoires from roughly 6 Graves' hyperthyroidism patients. After sampling, hyperthyroidism patients received methimazole starting at 30 mg daily, and ophthalmopathy patients received high-dose intravenous methylprednisolone. Libraries were constructed in a second round of multiplex PCR, after which size selection and purification were performed. Paired-end sequencing of the libraries was performed with 100 bp reads on an Illumina HiSeq2000. SOAPnuke was used to process the raw data, throwing out any read that contained adapters or uncalled bases, had a mean Phred below 15, or lacked an exact constant-primer or identifier match. High-quality paired reads were merged with COPE v1.2.5, and unique nucleotide sequences were defined as clonotypes. MiTCR v1.1 was used to align clonotypes to the IMGT TRBV, TRBD and TRBJ reference segments. Only V-J combinations with frequency above 0.0001, covering 99.2% of repertoires, were analysed. The TCS score was defined as the ratio of F50 (clonal expansion) to E x V (chaos), calculated using BLOSUM62-based TCRdist between CDR3 peptides within each V-J. Welch's t-statistics and random forest reduced around 550 V-J features to roughly 13, which were used in a naive Bayes classifier (R e1071). Sample size was not statistically predetermined, and investigators were not blinded to group allocation. TCR Vbeta CDR3 sequencing of approximately 140 peripheral blood samples (roughly 41 ophthalmopathy, 75 to 80 hyperthyroidism and some 17 progressor patients) is reported in the paper.

The receptor chain draws on TRBV2 and TRBJ1-1, with TRBD1 as a weak D call on 5 bases. Sample: peripheral blood mononuclear cells (PBMCs), taken at new diagnosis, from a patient treated with antithyroid drugs. This receptor was identified in a young woman with Graves disease. Donor details come from another sample of the same person, matched by shared clones. In nucleotide form, the sequence is TGTGCCAGCAGTTCGGGGACTCTTCAGAACACTGAAGCTTTCTTT. Translation gives CASSSGTLQNTEAFF. When the CDR3 is completed using the reference TRBV2 and TRBJ1-1 genes on either side, the full variable domain is EPEVTQTPSHQVTQMGQEVILRCVPISNHLYFYWYRQILGQKVEFLVSFYNNEISEKSEIFDDQFSVERPDGSNFTLKIRSTKLEDSAMYFCASSSGTLQNTEAFFGQGTRLTVV.